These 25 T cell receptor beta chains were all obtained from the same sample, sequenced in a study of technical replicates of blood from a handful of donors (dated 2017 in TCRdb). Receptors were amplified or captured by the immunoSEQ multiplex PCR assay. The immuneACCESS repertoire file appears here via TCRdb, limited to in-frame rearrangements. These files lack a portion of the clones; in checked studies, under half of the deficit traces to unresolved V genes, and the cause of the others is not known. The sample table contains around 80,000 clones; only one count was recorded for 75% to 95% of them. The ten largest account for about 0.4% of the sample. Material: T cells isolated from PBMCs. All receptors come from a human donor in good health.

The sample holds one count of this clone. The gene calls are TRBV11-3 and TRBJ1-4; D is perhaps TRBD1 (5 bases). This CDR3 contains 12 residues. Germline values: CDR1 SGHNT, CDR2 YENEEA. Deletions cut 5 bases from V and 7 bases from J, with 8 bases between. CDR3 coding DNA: TGTGCCAGCAGCAAGACAGCTGAAAAACTGTTTTTT. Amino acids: CASSKTAEKLFF.

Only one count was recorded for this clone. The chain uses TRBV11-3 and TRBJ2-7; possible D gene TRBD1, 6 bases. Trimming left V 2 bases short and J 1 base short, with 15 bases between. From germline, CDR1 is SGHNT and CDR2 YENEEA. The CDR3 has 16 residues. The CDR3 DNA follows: TGTGCCAGCAGCTTAAATTTAGGACAGTGGTCCTACGAGCAGTACTTC. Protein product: CASSLNLGQWSYEQYF.

The CDR3, as DNA: TGTGCCAGCAGCGACCGGGACAGATTCTCTGGAAACACCATATATTTT. Amino acid sequence: CASSDRDRFSGNTIYF. This chain connects TRBV7-9 to TRBJ1-3, with 7 bases lining up with TRBD1. The CDR3 is 16 amino acids. Germline V gene data show CDR1 as SEHNR and CDR2 as FQNEAQ (reference sequence). J gave up 0 bases and V 5 bases, and 7 bases lay outside the gene matches.

CDR3 region: CASSLGHPGTEAFF. The CDR3 region has the DNA TGTGCCAGCAGTTTAGGACACCCGGGCACTGAAGCTTTCTTT. The chain recombines TRBV28 with TRBJ1-1; tentative D call: TRBD1 (5 bases). Germline CDR1 MDHEN, CDR2 SYDVKM. The CDR3 loop spans 14 amino acids. Trimming removed 2 bases from V and 4 bases from J, with 11 bases in between. The entire variable domain, with the rest obtained from reference TRBV28 and TRBJ1-1, is as follows: DVKVTQSSRYLVKRTGEKVFLECVQDMDHENMFWYRQDPGLGLRLIYFSYDVKMKEKGDIPEGYSVSREKKERFSLILESASTNQTSMYLCASSLGHPGTEAFFGQGTRLTVV.

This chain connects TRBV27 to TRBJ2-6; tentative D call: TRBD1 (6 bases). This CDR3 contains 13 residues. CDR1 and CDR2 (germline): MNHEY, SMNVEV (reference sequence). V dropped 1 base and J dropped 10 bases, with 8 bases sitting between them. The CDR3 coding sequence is TGTGCCAGCAGTTTATACAGGGAGAACGTCCTGACTTTC. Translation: CASSLYRENVLTF.

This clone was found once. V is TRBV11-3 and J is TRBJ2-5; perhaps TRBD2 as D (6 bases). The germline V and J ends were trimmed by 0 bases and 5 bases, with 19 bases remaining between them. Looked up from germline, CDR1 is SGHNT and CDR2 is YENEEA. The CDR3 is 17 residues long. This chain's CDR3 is CASSLDRYPSVKETQYF. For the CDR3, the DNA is TGTGCCAGCAGCTTAGATCGATACCCTAGCGTGAAGGAGACCCAGTACTTC. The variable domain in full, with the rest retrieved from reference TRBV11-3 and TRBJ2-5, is EAGVVQSPRYKIIEKKQPVAFWCNPISGHNTLYWYLQNLGQGPELLIRYENEEAVDDSQLPKDRFSAERLKGVDSTLKIQPAELGDSAVYLCASSLDRYPSVKETQYFGPGTRLLVL.

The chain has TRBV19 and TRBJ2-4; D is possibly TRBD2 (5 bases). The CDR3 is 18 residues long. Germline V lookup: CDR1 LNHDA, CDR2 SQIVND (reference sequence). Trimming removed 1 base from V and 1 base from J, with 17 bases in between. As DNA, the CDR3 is TGTGCCAGTAGTATAGTTCCCCTACGGGGTACGGCCAAAAACATTCAGTACTTC. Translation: CASSIVPLRGTAKNIQYF.

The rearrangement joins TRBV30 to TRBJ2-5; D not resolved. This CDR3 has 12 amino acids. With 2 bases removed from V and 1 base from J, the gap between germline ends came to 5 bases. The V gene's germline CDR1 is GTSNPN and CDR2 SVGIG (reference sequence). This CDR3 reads CAWSPFQETQYF. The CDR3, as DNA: TGTGCCTGGAGTCCATTCCAAGAGACCCAGTACTTC.

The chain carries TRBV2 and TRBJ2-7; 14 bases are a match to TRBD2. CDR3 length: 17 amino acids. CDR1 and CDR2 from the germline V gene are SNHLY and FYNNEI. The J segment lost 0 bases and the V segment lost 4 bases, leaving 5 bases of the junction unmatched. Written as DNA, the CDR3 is TGTGCCAGCAGTGCGAGGACTAGCGGGAGGAACTCCTACGAGCAGTACTTC. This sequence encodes CASSARTSGRNSYEQYF.

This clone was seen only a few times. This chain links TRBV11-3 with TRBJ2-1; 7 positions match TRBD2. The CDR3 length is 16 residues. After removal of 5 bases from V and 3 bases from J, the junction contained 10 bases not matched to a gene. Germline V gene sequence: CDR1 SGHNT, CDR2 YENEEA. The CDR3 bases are TGTGCCAGCAGCAATCGGGCGGGAGTCGGCTACAATGAGCAGTTCTTC. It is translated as CASSNRAGVGYNEQFF.

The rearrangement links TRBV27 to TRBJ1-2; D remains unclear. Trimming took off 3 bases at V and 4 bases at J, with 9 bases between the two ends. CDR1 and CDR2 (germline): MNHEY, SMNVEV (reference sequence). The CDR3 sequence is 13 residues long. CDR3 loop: CASSFGQSYGYTF. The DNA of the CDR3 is TGTGCCAGCAGTTTCGGTCAATCCTATGGCTACACCTTC.

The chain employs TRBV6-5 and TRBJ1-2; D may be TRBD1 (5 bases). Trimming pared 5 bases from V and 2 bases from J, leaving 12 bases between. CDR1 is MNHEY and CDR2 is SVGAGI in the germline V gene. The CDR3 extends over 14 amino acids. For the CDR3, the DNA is TGTGCCAGCAGTGGGGGGTACCCCAACTATGGCTACACCTTC. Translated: CASSGGYPNYGYTF.

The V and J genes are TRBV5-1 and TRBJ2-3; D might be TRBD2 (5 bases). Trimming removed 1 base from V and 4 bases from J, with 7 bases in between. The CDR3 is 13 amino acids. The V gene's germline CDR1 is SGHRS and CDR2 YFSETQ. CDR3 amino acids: CASSLYGADTQYF. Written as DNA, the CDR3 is TGCGCCAGCAGCTTGTACGGGGCAGATACGCAGTATTTT.

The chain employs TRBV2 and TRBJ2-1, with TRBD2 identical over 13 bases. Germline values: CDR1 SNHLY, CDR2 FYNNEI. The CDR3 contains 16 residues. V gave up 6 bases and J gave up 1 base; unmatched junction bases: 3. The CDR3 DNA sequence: TGTGCCAGCAGAAGACTAGCGGGAGGTTCCTACAATGAGCAGTTCTTC. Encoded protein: CASRRLAGGSYNEQFF.

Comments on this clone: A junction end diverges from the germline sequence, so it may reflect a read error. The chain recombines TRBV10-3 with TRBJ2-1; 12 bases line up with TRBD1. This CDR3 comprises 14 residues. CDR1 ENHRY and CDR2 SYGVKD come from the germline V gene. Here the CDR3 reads CATSPGQGAGEQFF. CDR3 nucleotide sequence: TGTGCCACCAGTCCGGGACAGGGGGCCGGGGAGCAGTTCTTC.

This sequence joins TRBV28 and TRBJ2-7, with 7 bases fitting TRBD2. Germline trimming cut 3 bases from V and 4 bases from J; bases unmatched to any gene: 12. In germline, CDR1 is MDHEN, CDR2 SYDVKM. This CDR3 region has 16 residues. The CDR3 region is CASSFNYRTRRYEQYF. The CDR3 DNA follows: TGTGCCAGCAGTTTTAATTATAGGACTAGGAGGTACGAGCAGTACTTC.

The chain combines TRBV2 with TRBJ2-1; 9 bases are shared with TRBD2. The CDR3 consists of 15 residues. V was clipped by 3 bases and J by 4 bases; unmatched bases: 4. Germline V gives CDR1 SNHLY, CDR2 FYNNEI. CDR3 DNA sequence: TGTGCCAGCAGTGAGGGACTAGCAGGTTACAATGAGCAGTTCTTC. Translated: CASSEGLAGYNEQFF.

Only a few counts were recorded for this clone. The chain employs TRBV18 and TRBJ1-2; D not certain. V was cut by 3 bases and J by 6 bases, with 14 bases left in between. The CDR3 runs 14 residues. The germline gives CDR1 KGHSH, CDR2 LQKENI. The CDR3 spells CASSPEVRGDGYTF. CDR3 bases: TGTGCCAGCTCACCTGAGGTTAGAGGAGATGGCTACACCTTC.

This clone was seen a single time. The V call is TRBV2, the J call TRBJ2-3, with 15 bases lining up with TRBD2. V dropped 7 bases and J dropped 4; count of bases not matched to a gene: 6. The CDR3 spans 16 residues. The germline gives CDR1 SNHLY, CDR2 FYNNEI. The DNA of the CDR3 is TGTGCCAGCAAGGGACTAGCGGGAGGTACCGCAGATACGCAGTATTTT. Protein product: CASKGLAGGTADTQYF.

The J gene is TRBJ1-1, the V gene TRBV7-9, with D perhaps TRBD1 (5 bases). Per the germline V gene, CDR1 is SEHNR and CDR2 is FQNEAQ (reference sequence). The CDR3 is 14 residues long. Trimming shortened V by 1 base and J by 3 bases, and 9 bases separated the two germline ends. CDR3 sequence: CASSLEGEDTEAFF. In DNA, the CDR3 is TGTGCCAGCAGCTTAGAAGGGGAGGACACTGAAGCTTTCTTT.

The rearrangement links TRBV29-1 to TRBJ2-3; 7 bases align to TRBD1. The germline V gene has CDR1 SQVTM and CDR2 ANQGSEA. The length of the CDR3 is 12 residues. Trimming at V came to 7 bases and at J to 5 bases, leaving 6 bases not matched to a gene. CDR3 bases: TGCAGCGGGTACAGGGGATTAGATACGCAGTATTTT. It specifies CSGYRGLDTQYF.

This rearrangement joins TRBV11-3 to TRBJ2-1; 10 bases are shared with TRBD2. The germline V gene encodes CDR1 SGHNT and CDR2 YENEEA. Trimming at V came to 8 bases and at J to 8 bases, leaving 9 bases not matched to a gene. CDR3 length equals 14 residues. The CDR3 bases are TGTGCCAGCGGGACGGGACTAGCGCGACATGAGCAGTTCTTC. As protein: CASGTGLARHEQFF.

The CDR3 spells CASSLGGGNEQFF. The CDR3 region has the DNA TGTGCCAGCAGCTTAGGCGGGGGTAATGAGCAGTTCTTC. The chain recombines TRBV7-3 with TRBJ2-1, with 7 bases lining up with TRBD2. The germline gives CDR1 SGHTA, CDR2 FQGTGA. Unmatched junction bases numbered 2, after V lost 2 bases and J lost 7 bases. The CDR3 totals 13 residues.

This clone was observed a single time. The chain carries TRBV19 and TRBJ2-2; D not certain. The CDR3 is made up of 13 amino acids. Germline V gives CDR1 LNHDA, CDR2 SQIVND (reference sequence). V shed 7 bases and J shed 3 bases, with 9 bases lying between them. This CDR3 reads CASTDTYTGELFF. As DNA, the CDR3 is TGTGCCAGTACAGACACCTACACCGGGGAGCTGTTTTTT.

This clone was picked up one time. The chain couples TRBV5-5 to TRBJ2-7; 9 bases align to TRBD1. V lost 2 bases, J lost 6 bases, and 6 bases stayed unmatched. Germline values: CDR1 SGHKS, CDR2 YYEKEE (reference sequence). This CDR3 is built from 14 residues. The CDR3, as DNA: TGTGCCAGCAGCTTTCGTCTGGACAGGGGCGAGCAGTACTTC. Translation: CASSFRLDRGEQYF.